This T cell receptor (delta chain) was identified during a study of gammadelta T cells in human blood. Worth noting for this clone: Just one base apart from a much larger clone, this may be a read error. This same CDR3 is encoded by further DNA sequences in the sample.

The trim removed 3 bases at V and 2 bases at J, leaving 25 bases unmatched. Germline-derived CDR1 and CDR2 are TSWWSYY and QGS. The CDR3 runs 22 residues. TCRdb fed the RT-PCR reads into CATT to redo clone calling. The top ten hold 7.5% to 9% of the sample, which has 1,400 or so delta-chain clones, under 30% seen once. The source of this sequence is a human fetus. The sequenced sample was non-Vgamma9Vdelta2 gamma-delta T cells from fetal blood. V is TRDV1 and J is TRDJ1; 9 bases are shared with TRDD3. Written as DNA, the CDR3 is TGTGCTCTTGGGGAGTCTTCCTTCCCTTACGGTGGGGGATATGCGGGGACCGATAAACTCATCTTT. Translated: CALGESSFPYGGGYAGTDKLIF.